This entry lists 11 T cell receptor beta chains sequenced from one sample in a study of sequential checkpoint blockade in melanoma. Treatment noted: randomized to nivolumab then ipilimumab (arm A) or the reverse (arm B). Generated by immunoSEQ multiplex PCR, the TCRdb table keeps only in-frame clones and is missing some. This sample carries tens of thousands of clones, roughly 91% of them seen once, and the ten largest clones take 14%. The specimen was CD8+ T cells sorted from blood (inferred from file names), collected from a patient given nivolumab and ipilimumab in sequence. The receptors were gathered from a human donor with melanoma.

The chain employs TRBV14 and TRBJ1-2; TRBD1 agrees at 7 bases. The CDR3 covers 14 residues. CDR1 SGHDN and CDR2 FVKESK come from the germline V gene. The J segment lost 3 bases and the V segment lost 2 bases, leaving 3 bases of the junction unmatched. DNA of the CDR3: TGTGCCAGCAGCCAAATTGACAGGGACTATGGCTACACCTTC. Translation: CASSQIDRDYGYTF. Using reference TRBV14 and TRBJ1-2 for the parts outside the CDR3, the full variable domain is EAGVTQFPSHSVIEKGQTVTLRCDPISGHDNLYWYRRVMGKEIKFLLHFVKESKQDESGMPNNRFLAERTGGTYSTLKVQPAELEDSGVYFCASSQIDRDYGYTFGSGTRLTVV.

V usage is TRBV27 and J usage is TRBJ2-7; TRBD1 is a possible D gene (6 bases). Trimming left V 4 bases short and J 1 base short, with 14 bases between. The CDR3 is made up of 15 amino acids. The V gene's germline CDR1 is MNHEY and CDR2 SMNVEV (reference sequence). The CDR3 DNA sequence: TGTGCCAGCAGTTACCACCCTACAGGGTCCTACGAGCAGTACGTC. Translating gives CASSYHPTGSYEQYV.

In regard to this clone: At one boundary the junction diverges from the germline segment, which might be a read error. CDR3 sequence reads: CASSLEGLVQEAQYF. The CDR3 DNA sequence: TGCGCCAGCAGCTTGGAGGGACTAGTACAAGAGGCCCAGTACTTC. The J gene is TRBJ2-5, the V gene TRBV5-1, with 8 bases identical to TRBD2. This CDR3 has 15 residues. Per the germline V gene, CDR1 is SGHRS and CDR2 is YFSETQ.

This rearrangement joins TRBV4-2 to TRBJ1-1; D call uncertain. Germline V CDR1 and CDR2: LGHNA, YNFKEQ. V was clipped by 2 bases and J by 11 bases, with 18 bases between them. This CDR3 contains 14 residues. This CDR3 is CASSQLGQLIIAFF. The DNA for the CDR3 is TGTGCCAGCAGCCAACTTGGGCAATTAATAATCGCTTTCTTT.

V usage is TRBV6-1 and J usage is TRBJ2-7, with D possibly being TRBD1 (5 bases). Trimming took 8 bases from V and 0 from J, leaving 8 bases between them. Germline V CDR1 and CDR2: MNHNS, SASEGT. The CDR3 is 12 residues long. The CDR3 coding sequence is TGTGCCAGCGCGGACAACTCCTACGAGCAGTACTTC. Its translation is CASADNSYEQYF.

J is TRBJ1-5 and V is TRBV9; D is possibly TRBD1 (5 bases). V gave up 5 bases and J gave up 5 bases, with 17 bases separating them. The CDR3 has 15 amino acids. Germline V gene sequence: CDR1 SGDLS, CDR2 YYNGEE. This chain's CDR3 is CASSLEGASYQPQHF. In DNA form, the CDR3 reads TGTGCCAGCAGTCTAGAAGGGGCTTCTTATCAGCCCCAGCATTTT.

The rearrangement joins TRBV29-1 to TRBJ2-1; a possible D gene is TRBD2 (6 bases). CDR3 length: 15 amino acids. CDR1 and CDR2 (germline): SQVTM, ANQGSEA. Trimming stripped 1 base from V and 10 bases from J, with 20 bases between. The CDR3 loop reads CSVEGPGLSAGEQFF. In DNA, the CDR3 is TGCAGCGTTGAAGGACCGGGACTCTCCGCTGGGGAGCAGTTCTTC.

The DNA for the CDR3 is TGTGCCAGCAGTTACGGGTGGACAGGCTCCTACGAGCAGTACTTC. This encodes CASSYGWTGSYEQYF. The chain has TRBV27 and TRBJ2-7; 7 positions agree with TRBD1. The CDR3 has 15 residues. Trimming removed 4 bases from V and 0 bases from J; junction bases left unmatched: 6. Germline V gene sequence: CDR1 MNHEY, CDR2 SMNVEV (reference sequence).

The chain has TRBV4-2 and TRBJ2-2, with 7 positions matching TRBD1. The CDR3 spans 16 residues. V lost 7 bases and J lost 6; bases outside the gene matches: 14. The germline V gene encodes CDR1 LGHNA and CDR2 YNFKEQ. CDR3 sequence: CASTVLTGTKAGELFF. DNA for the CDR3: TGTGCCAGCACCGTTTTGACAGGGACGAAGGCCGGGGAGCTGTTTTTT.

For the CDR3, the DNA is TGTGCCAGCAGTTTAGGGGCGGGGGTATCCGGGGAGCTGTTTTTT. Translating it yields CASSLGAGVSGELFF. The chain joins TRBV27 to TRBJ2-2, with 7 bases matching TRBD2. J lost 6 bases, V lost 2 bases, and 6 bases had no gene match. CDR1 and CDR2 (germline): MNHEY, SMNVEV (reference sequence). The CDR3 spans 15 residues.

The chain uses TRBV5-4 and TRBJ2-1; 10 nucleotides match TRBD2. The CDR3 consists of 12 residues. CDR1 SGHNT and CDR2 YYREEE come from the germline V gene (reference sequence). The V gene end was trimmed by 4 bases and the J gene end by 10 bases; junction bases not matched to a gene: 2. CDR3: CASSEGLAEQFF. In nucleotides, the CDR3 is TGTGCCAGCAGCGAGGGACTAGCGGAGCAGTTCTTC.